This T cell receptor (beta chain) emerged from a study of early stage breast cancer tumors. The CDR3 runs to 15 residues. Looked up from germline, CDR1 is SGHVS and CDR2 is FNYEAQ. V lost 5 bases and J lost 7; bases outside the gene matches: 7. Overall study findings and caveats: Enriched TCRB sequences shared across patients were mostly commonly generated sequences. Functional markers like CD4, CD8 and FOXP3 were missed in bulk sequencing. Tumor and normal breast were distinguished via blood comparison in about 90% of the 16 patients. Tumors had roughly 2.5-fold higher T cell density than normal breast.

The assay was immunoSEQ multiplex PCR, and TCRdb's table has in-frame clones only and misses some. The sample carries about 8,000 clones, 62% recorded once. About this clone: Its antigen is not known.

This clonotype was obtained from a person aged 65-85 years with breast cancer. This chain joins TRBV7-6 and TRBJ1-6; 8 bases map to TRBD1. The sample comprised breast tumor tissue. The CDR3 reads CASSLDRGMNSPLHF. As DNA, the CDR3 is TGTGCCAGCAGCCTCGACAGGGGAATGAATTCACCCCTCCACTTT.